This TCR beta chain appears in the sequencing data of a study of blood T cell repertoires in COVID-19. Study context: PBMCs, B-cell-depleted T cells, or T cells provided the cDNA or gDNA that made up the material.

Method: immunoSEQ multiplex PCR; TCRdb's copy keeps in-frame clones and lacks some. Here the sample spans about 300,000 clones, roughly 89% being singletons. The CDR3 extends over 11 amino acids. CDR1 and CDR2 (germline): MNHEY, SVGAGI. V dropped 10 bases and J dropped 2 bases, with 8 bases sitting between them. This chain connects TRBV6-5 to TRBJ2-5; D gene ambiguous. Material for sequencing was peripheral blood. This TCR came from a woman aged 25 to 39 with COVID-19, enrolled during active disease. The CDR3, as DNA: TGTGCCACCCTAACTCAAGAGACCCAGTACTTC. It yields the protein CATLTQETQYF.